This T cell receptor (beta chain) was identified during a study of cytomegalovirus exposure and HLA in healthy donors. Concerning this clone: Antigen specificity is unknown.

Donors were nominally healthy when sampled, though unrecorded immune exposures were likely. Primers for the PCR totalled 60 Vbeta and 13 Jbeta. The data were produced by immunoSEQ multiplex PCR, yet TCRdb's version contains in-frame clones alone and is incomplete. The sample lists around 180,000 clones; less than 85% were seen once. Whole-study results and caveats: Later analysis demonstrated an association between a missense DCLRE1C variant and TCR beta V- and J-gene trimming.

In germline, CDR1 is SNHLY, CDR2 FYNNEI. The CDR3 has 15 residues. With V trimmed by 6 bases and J by 4 bases, 11 bases remained unmatched. Sequencing was performed on PBMCs. The chain combines TRBV2 with TRBJ2-7, with 8 bases matching TRBD1. This clonotype was sampled from a man between 18 and 35 years old in good health and CMV-seronegative. In DNA, the CDR3 is TGTGCCAGCAGGAGACAGGGGATGGGAATATACGAGCAGTACTTC. This sequence encodes CASRRQGMGIYEQYF. The full variable domain, its missing parts supplied by reference TRBV2 and TRBJ2-7, is EPEVTQTPSHQVTQMGQEVILRCVPISNHLYFYWYRQILGQKVEFLVSFYNNEISEKSEIFDDQFSVERPDGSNFTLKIRSTKLEDSAMYFCASRRQGMGIYEQYFGPGTRLTVT.